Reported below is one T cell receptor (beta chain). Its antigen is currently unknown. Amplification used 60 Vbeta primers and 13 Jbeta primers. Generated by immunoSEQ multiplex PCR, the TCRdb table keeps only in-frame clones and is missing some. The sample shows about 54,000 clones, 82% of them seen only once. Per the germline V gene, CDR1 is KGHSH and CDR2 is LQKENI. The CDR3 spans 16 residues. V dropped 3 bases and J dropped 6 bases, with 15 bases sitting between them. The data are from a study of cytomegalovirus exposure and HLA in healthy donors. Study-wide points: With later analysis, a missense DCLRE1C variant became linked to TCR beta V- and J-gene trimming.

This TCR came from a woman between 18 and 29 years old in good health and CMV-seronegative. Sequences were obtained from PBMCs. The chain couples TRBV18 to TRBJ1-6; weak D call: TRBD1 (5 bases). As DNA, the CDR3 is TGTGCCAGCTCACCTTTTGAGAGGGGAGGTAATTCACCCCTCCACTTT. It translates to CASSPFERGGNSPLHF. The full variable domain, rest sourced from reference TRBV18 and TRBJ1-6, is NAGVMQNPRHLVRRRGQEARLRCSPMKGHSHVYWYRQLPEEGLKFMVYLQKENIIDESGMPKERFSAEFPKEGPSILRIQQVVRGDSAAYFCASSPFERGGNSPLHFGNGTRLTVT.